Listed below are T cell receptor beta chains from one sample, sequenced in a study of circulating and synovial CD4+ cells in juvenile arthritis. Method: immunoSEQ multiplex PCR; TCRdb's copy keeps in-frame clones and lacks some. Of over 30,000 clones detected, approximately 94% appear once; the ten largest clones hold roughly 0.7%. The sample taken for sequencing was CD4+ T cells from blood. These receptors originate from a human donor with juvenile idiopathic arthritis. The CDR3 runs from the conserved cysteine through the conserved F or W. Each record gives: V gene, J gene, D gene, clone size, CDR3 DNA, CDR3 protein. The D gene is left open where the match is weak. Some rows mark clone size as missing; the rest say once, few, many or name a class of expanded clone.

>TRBV7-2|TRBJ1-6|.|.
TGTGCCAGCAGCTTAGTCCGGGGGGCTTGGTCACCCCTCCACTTT
CASSLVRGAWSPLHF
>TRBV29-1|TRBJ1-6|.|.
TGCAGCGTCCGCGGTAGGGGCGCAGACTCCCCCCTCCACTTT
CSVRGRGADSPLHF
>TRBV27|TRBJ1-6|TRBD1|.
TGTGCCAGCAGAACAGGGGGCTATAATTCACCCCTCCACTTT
CASRTGGYNSPLHF
>TRBV7-9|TRBJ1-1|TRBD1|once
TGTGCCAGCAGCTTAAAACAGGGGGCCACTGAAGCTTTCTTT
CASSLKQGATEAFF
>TRBV4-3|TRBJ1-2|.|.
TGCGCCAGCAGCCAAGATACACACCCAACCAGGGCGCTTTCCTATGGCTACACCTTC
CASSQDTHPTRALSYGYTF
>TRBV27|TRBJ2-7|.|.
TGTGCCAGCAGTTTATCGGAGGGGTCTATTTACGAGCAGTACTTC
CASSLSEGSIYEQYF
>TRBV4-1|TRBJ1-2|.|.
TGCGCCAGCAGCCAAGTGAACAGTCCGACAGCCTATGGCTACACCTTC
CASSQVNSPTAYGYTF
>TRBV9|TRBJ2-2|TRBD1|.
TGTGCCAGCAGCCCAATCGGGACAGAGCCCGGGGAGCTGTTTTTT
CASSPIGTEPGELFF
>TRBV5-8|TRBJ2-3|TRBD1|.
TGTGCCAGCAGCTTAGACAGGGTTTTTACAGATACGCAGTATTTT
CASSLDRVFTDTQYF
>TRBV11-2|TRBJ1-3|TRBD1|.
TGTGCCAGCAGCCCCGGGACAGGGCAAGGAAACACCATATATTTT
CASSPGTGQGNTIYF
>TRBV6-6|TRBJ2-5|.|.
TGTGCCAGCAAACCGGACGGTCGGGAGCAGTACTTC
CASKPDGREQYF
>TRBV28|TRBJ2-4|.|.
TGTGCCAGCAGGGTAGAACCCAACATTCAGTACTTC
CASRVEPNIQYF
>TRBV27|TRBJ2-2|TRBD1|.
TGTGCCAGCAGTTACAGGACAGGGTTGACCGGGGAGCTGTTTTTT
CASSYRTGLTGELFF
>TRBV4-2|TRBJ2-3|TRBD2|.
TGTGCCAGCAGCAAGTGGAGCGGGGGGGCCAATTTGGAACGGTCAGATACGCAGTATTTT
CASSKWSGGANLERSDTQYF
>TRBV5-1|TRBJ2-5|TRBD2|.
TGCGCCAGCAGCTCGCGACCCGGGAGGGTACAAGAGACCCAGTACTTC
CASSSRPGRVQETQYF
>TRBV29-1|TRBJ2-2|.|.
TGCAGCGTAAAGGGCGGGACGAACACCGGGGAGCTGTTTTTT
CSVKGGTNTGELFF
>TRBV7-2|TRBJ1-1|.|.
TGTGCCAGCAGCCCCGGGGGACGGACGAACACTGAAGCTTTCTTT
CASSPGGRTNTEAFF
>TRBV4-1|TRBJ2-3|TRBD2|.
TGCGCCAGCAGCCCCGCGGGGGACTTAAACCCCTTCTATAGCACAGATACGCAGTATTTT
CASSPAGDLNPFYSTDTQYF
>TRBV9|TRBJ1-1|.|.
TGTGCCAGCAGCGTTTCGGGAACTGAAGCTTTCTTT
CASSVSGTEAFF
>TRBV6-4|TRBJ1-1|TRBD1|.
TGTGCCAGCAGGATAAGCCGACAGGGCTACACTGAAGCTTTCTTT
CASRISRQGYTEAFF
>TRBV27|TRBJ2-3|TRBD2|.
TGTGCCAGCAGGGTGCTAGCGGGGGTCTCAGATACGCAGTATTTT
CASRVLAGVSDTQYF
>TRBV14|TRBJ2-4|.|.
TGTGCCAGCAGCCAAGAAAAACAGGGCCTAGCCAAAAACATTCAGTACTTC
CASSQEKQGLAKNIQYF
>TRBV5-1|TRBJ2-2|TRBD2|.
TGCGCCAGCAGCTTGGGGACTAGCGGCACCGGGGAGCTGTTTTTT
CASSLGTSGTGELFF
>TRBV7-2|TRBJ2-5|TRBD2|.
TGTGCCAGCAGCTCCCTGGGGGGGGAGAGAGAGACCCAGTACTTC
CASSSLGGERETQYF
>TRBV27|TRBJ1-1|TRBD1|.
TGTGCCAGCAGCGGGGGACAGGGGCTCAACACTGAAGCTTTCTTT
CASSGGQGLNTEAFF
>TRBV7-8|TRBJ2-5|TRBD2|.
TGTGCCAGCAGCCCGGGACTAGCGTTGGAGACCCAGTACTTC
CASSPGLALETQYF
>TRBV9|TRBJ1-2|.|.
TGTGCCAGCAGCTTTTCCCAGAACCCGGACAGATTCAACTATGGCTACACCTTC
CASSFSQNPDRFNYGYTF
>TRBV4-1|TRBJ1-4|TRBD1|.
TGCGCCAGCAGCCAAACAGGGGGTGCAACTAATGAAAAACTGTTTTTT
CASSQTGGATNEKLFF
>TRBV20-1|TRBJ2-1|.|.
TGCAGTGCTAGCGACTATGAGCAGTTCTTC
CSASDYEQFF
>TRBV5-8|TRBJ1-1|TRBD1|once
TGTGCCAGCAGCTTGTCAGGGGGCTCCACTGAAGCTTTCTTT
CASSLSGGSTEAFF
>TRBV7-9|TRBJ1-4|TRBD1|once
TGTGCCAGCAGCTTAGCCGGTACAGGGGTGGGTAATGAAAAACTGTTTTTT
CASSLAGTGVGNEKLFF
>TRBV19|TRBJ1-2|TRBD1|.
TGTGCCAGTCCGGGACAGGCTGGCTACACCTTC
CASPGQAGYTF
>TRBV6-5|TRBJ2-7|.|once
TGTGCCAGCAGTTACTCCGGGGCGGGAACCTACGAGCAGTACTTC
CASSYSGAGTYEQYF
>TRBV11-2|TRBJ1-6|.|.
TGTGCCAGCAGCCCTAATGACAGGTCGGGTCGGTCACCCCTCCACTTT
CASSPNDRSGRSPLHF
>TRBV6-6|TRBJ1-4|TRBD1|.
TGTGCCAGCAGTAGGACAGGGTTGGAGAACGTGCTGTTTTTT
CASSRTGLENVLFF
>TRBV6-5|TRBJ1-2|.|.
TGTGCCAGCACCCGATCCACCGGGGTCTATGGCTACACCTTC
CASTRSTGVYGYTF
>TRBV7-6|TRBJ1-2|TRBD1|.
TGTGCCAGCAGACCTGACAGGGGTGGGGGCTATGGCTACACCTTC
CASRPDRGGGYGYTF
>TRBV19|TRBJ2-5|TRBD2|.
TGTGCCAGTAAGGAGCGGGGGGGCGAGGAGACCCAGTACTTC
CASKERGGEETQYF
>TRBV19|TRBJ1-1|TRBD1|.
TGTGCCAGTAGTATAAACAGGGGGCACTCCACTGAAGCTTTCTTT
CASSINRGHSTEAFF
>TRBV15|TRBJ2-3|.|.
TGTGCCGCCTCAGACTCCTTCACAGATACGCAGTATTTT
CAASDSFTDTQYF
>TRBV19|TRBJ1-3|.|.
TGTGCCAGTAGGCCTAACTCCTCTGGAAACACCATATATTTT
CASRPNSSGNTIYF
>TRBV18|TRBJ2-4|.|once
TGTGCCAGCTCACCACCGCCAGGAATAGCCAAAAACATTCAGTACTTC
CASSPPPGIAKNIQYF
>TRBV10-3|TRBJ1-3|TRBD1|few
TGTGCCATCACCTCGGGACAGTCCGGAAACACCATATATTTT
CAITSGQSGNTIYF
>TRBV7-2|TRBJ2-3|.|.
TGTGCCAGCAGCTTACCCACAGCTAACACAGATACGCAGTATTTT
CASSLPTANTDTQYF
>TRBV11-3|TRBJ2-1|TRBD2|.
TGTGCCAGCAGCCTCGGACTAGCGGGGGGTAATGAGCAGTTCTTC
CASSLGLAGGNEQFF
>TRBV2|TRBJ2-1|TRBD2|.
TGTGCCAGCAGTGAAGCAGGACGAGCGGGGGGTAACTATGAGCAGTTCTTC
CASSEAGRAGGNYEQFF
>TRBV11-2|TRBJ2-3|TRBD2|.
TGTGCCAGCAGCACCGGGACTAGCGGGGGGGCCACAGATACGCAGTATTTT
CASSTGTSGGATDTQYF